Here is one TCR beta chain with its context. Its binding antigen is unknown. Per-nucleotide qualities are absent, and no much larger clonotype sits a single base away. CD4+ T cells from unexposed donors were collected before the COVID-19 pandemic (2011-2018). Following 10 days of culture, the EasySep CD4+ T cell isolation kit was used to isolate CD4+ T cells. As cell number allowed, CD4+ T cells from unexposed donors were tested for reactivity to SARS-CoV-2 S and N and to four common cold coronavirus spike pools. PBMCs were cultured at fewer than 2.5 million per well in IMDM supplemented with about 5.3% human AB serum and about 9.6 IU/ml IL-2. Half of the culture medium was replaced with fresh IL-2-containing medium on days 3 and 7. In general, every peptide culture condition was set up in three replicate wells. Leukapheresis product for the unexposed donors was bought commercially. Ficoll-Paque PLUS gradient centrifugation was used to isolate PBMCs from either whole blood or leukapheresis product. The PBMCs went either fresh into the expansion assay or into cryopreservation at -140 degrees C. The QIAamp Micro DNA Kit was used to extract genomic DNA from the CD4+ T cells.

Relative to germline, V is 5 bases shorter and J is 2 bases shorter, with 16 bases between their ends. The germline V gene (reference sequence) supplies CDR1 LNHDA and CDR2 SQIVND. Spanning cysteine to phenylalanine, the CDR3 consists of 15 amino acids. The retained sequence is limited to the CDR3, 45 bases, with the frame set at the first base. Library preparation used the immunoSEQ multiplex PCR assay. The published analysis was carried out like this. During preprocessing, nonproductive sequences were removed, as were CDR3s that did not start with C, did not end with F or W, or were shorter than 7 amino acids. The MANAFEST web app identified antigen-specific clonotypes based on expansion compared with the reference and other culture wells. To be counted as positive, a clone had to show significant expansion compared with the reference culture, at an FDR below 0.05, in 2 of 3 replicate wells. For a clone to be considered positive, significant expansion relative to all other tandem wells and an odds ratio above 5 were also required. CDR3 homology was measured as pairwise Levenshtein distance, computed with the stringdist R package after trimming three terminal residues from each end. Not all clones reach the TCRdb copy of this immuneACCESS table, which keeps in-frame sequences only. Checked studies attribute under half of the gap to unresolved V genes and leave the rest unexplained. The V and J calls and the clone size are those of that table, but D and trimming were determined from the DNA. In this sample the table shows about 20,000 clones, 60% to 80% of which occur a single time. The ten largest clones take up 15% to 18% of the sample.

The data derive from a study of CD4 T cells in relation to SARS-CoV-2 and coronaviruses (dated by TCRdb to about 2021). For the wider study: In the ViraFEST assay, PBMCs were cultured with antigen for about 9 days, after which TCR beta CDR3s were sequenced to identify clonal expansions specific to the antigen. At the level of individual TCR clonotypes, the study measured memory CD4+ T cell crossreactivity between SARS-CoV-2 spike protein and common cold coronavirus spike proteins. For other donors in the study, expansion assays were sequenced with a different, Illumina-based TCR-beta assay. Shared crossreactive spike epitopes were mapped to their HLA restriction using patient-derived lymphoblastoid cell lines. The Adaptive Biotechnologies TCR-sequencing kit was used to sequence samples from a few pre-COVID donors and the naive versus memory experiments, whereas other data were Illumina-based. An HIV-1 Nef peptide pool or a culture without peptide was used as the negative reference condition.

General conclusions and limits of the study: Since the crossreactivity analysis centred on spike protein, crossreactivity against other viral proteins was not assessed. Around two thirds of donors had memory CD4+ clonotypes that crossrecognized SARS-CoV-2 and at least one common cold coronavirus spike. Significantly weaker SARS-CoV-2-driven expansion was shown by crossreactive clones than by monoreactive clones, consistent with antigenic imprinting. No donor contributed both pre-pandemic and post-infection samples, which limited tracing the source of pre-existing responses. The study was constrained by small numbers of patients and of tested TCRs.

The clonotype originates from a human donor in good health. The chain is encoded by TRBV19 joined to TRBJ2-7, with no confident D gene call. The sequencing sample was made of CD4+ T cells from PBMCs, cultured in vitro. The CDR3 loop reads CASSPQSMETYEQYF. The DNA sequence is TGTGCCAGTAGTCCCCAATCAATGGAGACCTACGAGCAGTACTTC.